The rows below give T cell receptor beta chains drawn from one sample of a study of shared clonotypes between healthy human individuals. Profiling relied on immunoSEQ multiplex PCR, and the TCRdb table lists in-frame clones only, not all of them. Of 600,000 to 750,000 clones in the sample, 55% to 80% are singletons; the top ten hold approximately 1.7%. Sequencing was carried out using memory CD4+ T cells sorted from blood. These receptors all come from a woman younger than 45 in good health. Both conserved end residues are part of each CDR3. A D gene is named only where the DNA matches it firmly. The size field is filled for only some rows; it gives once, few, many or a size class.

clone_size,d_call,v_call,j_call,cdr3_aa,cdr3_nt
NA,NA,TRBV4-2,TRBJ1-4,CASSQATGSELFF,TGTGCCAGCAGCCAGGCAACGGGGTCAGAACTGTTTTTT
NA,NA,TRBV5-6,TRBJ2-7,CASSLWKTYEQYF,TGTGCCAGCAGCTTGTGGAAGACCTACGAGCAGTACTTC
NA,TRBD2,TRBV7-9,TRBJ2-1,CASSWTSGRVDEQFF,TGTGCCAGCAGCTGGACTAGCGGGAGGGTCGATGAGCAGTTCTTC
NA,TRBD1,TRBV28,TRBJ1-2,CASRSYRGGRNNGYTF,TGTGCCAGCAGATCATACAGGGGCGGCCGAAACAATGGCTACACCTTC
once,TRBD2,TRBV28,TRBJ2-2,CASRRTRNTGELFF,TGTGCCAGCAGAAGGACTAGAAACACCGGGGAGCTGTTTTTT
NA,TRBD1,TRBV5-4,TRBJ2-5,CASSYGTAQETQYF,TGTGCCAGCAGCTACGGGACAGCCCAAGAGACCCAGTACTTC
NA,TRBD2,TRBV15,TRBJ2-3,CATSQLSGTSGIGTQYF,TGTGCCACCAGCCAGCTCTCCGGGACTAGCGGGATTGGTACGCAGTATTTT
NA,TRBD1,TRBV18,TRBJ1-5,CASSRTGGDQPQHF,TGTGCCAGCTCAAGGACAGGGGGCGATCAGCCCCAGCATTTT
NA,TRBD1,TRBV28,TRBJ2-2,CASSRGQGLHTGELFF,TGTGCCAGCAGCCGTGGACAGGGGTTACACACCGGGGAGCTGTTTTTT
few,NA,TRBV4-1,TRBJ2-5,CASSLRLPSVETQYF,TGCGCCAGCAGCCTAAGACTACCTAGCGTGGAGACCCAGTACTTC
NA,NA,TRBV30,TRBJ1-1,CAWRTALNTEAFF,TGTGCCTGGCGGACAGCCTTGAACACTGAAGCTTTCTTT
once,NA,TRBV6-5,TRBJ2-1,CASSGQGIVQFF,TGTGCCAGCAGTGGACAAGGGATCGTGCAGTTCTTC
few,NA,TRBV25-1,TRBJ2-2,CASSDTSRPGHTGELFF,TGTGCCAGCAGTGACACCTCTCGACCGGGTCACACCGGGGAGCTGTTTTTT
NA,TRBD2,TRBV19,TRBJ2-1,CATAPSRPGAGNPYNEQFF,TGTGCCACCGCCCCCTCTAGGCCGGGAGCGGGAAACCCCTACAATGAGCAGTTCTTC
NA,NA,TRBV25-1,TRBJ1-1,CASSGRDHTEAFF,TGTGCCAGCAGTGGGAGGGACCACACTGAAGCTTTCTTT
NA,TRBD1,TRBV19,TRBJ1-5,CASSTNLGQTGTQPQHF,TGTGCCAGTAGTACCAATCTGGGACAGACGGGTACCCAGCCCCAGCATTTT
NA,TRBD2,TRBV7-8,TRBJ2-3,CASSILTGTSPLNTDTQYF,TGTGCCAGCAGCATTCTAACCGGGACTAGCCCCCTGAACACAGATACGCAGTATTTT
few,TRBD2,TRBV7-6,TRBJ2-3,CASSLVAGGGDTQYF,TGTGCCAGCAGCTTAGTAGCGGGAGGGGGAGATACGCAGTATTTT
NA,NA,TRBV5-1,TRBJ2-3,CASSFSGLSTDTQYF,TGCGCCAGCAGCTTCAGCGGCCTGAGCACAGATACGCAGTATTTT
few,NA,TRBV7-8,TRBJ2-3,CASSTGLVAPTDTQYF,TGTGCCAGCAGCACAGGCTTGGTAGCCCCCACAGATACGCAGTATTTT
NA,NA,TRBV2,TRBJ2-5,CASSAGQWETQYF,TGTGCCAGCAGTGCTGGACAGTGGGAGACCCAGTACTTC
NA,NA,TRBV5-4,TRBJ2-3,CASSLISIGTDTQYF,TGTGCCAGCAGCTTGATTTCTATTGGCACAGATACGCAGTATTTT
NA,NA,TRBV6-6,TRBJ2-3,CASSYYYTDTQYF,TGTGCCAGCAGTTACTATTACACAGATACGCAGTATTTT
NA,NA,TRBV6-5,TRBJ1-1,CASSADRSLEAFF,TGTGCCAGCAGTGCCGACAGAAGTTTAGAAGCTTTCTTT
NA,TRBD1,TRBV11-2,TRBJ2-7,CASSLAGGPYEQYF,TGTGCCAGCAGCTTAGCAGGGGGCCCCTACGAGCAGTACTTC
NA,NA,TRBV5-1,TRBJ2-1,CASSLVAGLYNEQFF,TGCGCCAGCAGCTTGGTGGCGGGGCTGTACAATGAGCAGTTCTTC
NA,NA,TRBV21-1,TRBJ1-2,CASSTKGGQGRPYGYTF,TGTGCCAGCAGCACAAAAGGGGGACAGGGAAGGCCTTATGGCTACACCTTC
NA,NA,TRBV28,TRBJ1-1,CASSLSSPGPEAFF,TGTGCCAGCAGTTTAAGCTCCCCAGGCCCTGAAGCTTTCTTT
NA,NA,TRBV7-2,TRBJ2-3,CASSLRRDSLTTDTQYF,TGTGCCAGCAGCTTAAGGCGGGATTCCCTCACCACAGATACGCAGTATTTT
NA,NA,TRBV18,TRBJ1-3,CASSLARDADSGNTIYF,TGTGCCAGCTCACTAGCAAGGGACGCGGACTCTGGAAACACCATATATTTT
NA,TRBD2,TRBV10-3,TRBJ2-3,CAISEGASGRADTQYF,TGTGCCATCAGTGAGGGGGCTAGCGGGAGGGCAGATACGCAGTATTTT
NA,NA,TRBV7-9,TRBJ1-2,CASSLGDRNYGYTF,TGTGCCAGCAGCTTAGGAGACAGGAACTATGGCTACACCTTC